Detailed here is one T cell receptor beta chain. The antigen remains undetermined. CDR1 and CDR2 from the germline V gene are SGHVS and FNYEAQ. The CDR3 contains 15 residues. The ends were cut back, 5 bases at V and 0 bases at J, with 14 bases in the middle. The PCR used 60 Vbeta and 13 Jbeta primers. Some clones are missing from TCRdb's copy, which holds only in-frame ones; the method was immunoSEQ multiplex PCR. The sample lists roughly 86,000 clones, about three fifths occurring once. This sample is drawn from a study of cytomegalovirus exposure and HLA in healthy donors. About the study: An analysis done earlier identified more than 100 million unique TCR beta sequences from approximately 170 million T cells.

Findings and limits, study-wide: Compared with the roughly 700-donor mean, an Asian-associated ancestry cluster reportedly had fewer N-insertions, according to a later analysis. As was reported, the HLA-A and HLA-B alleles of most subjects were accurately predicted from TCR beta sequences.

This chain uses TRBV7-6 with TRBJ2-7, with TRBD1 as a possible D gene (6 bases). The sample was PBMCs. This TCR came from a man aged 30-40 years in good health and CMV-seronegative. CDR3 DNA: TGTGCCAGCAGCGTAAGACAGGACCTCTCCTACGAGCAGTACTTC. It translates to CASSVRQDLSYEQYF.